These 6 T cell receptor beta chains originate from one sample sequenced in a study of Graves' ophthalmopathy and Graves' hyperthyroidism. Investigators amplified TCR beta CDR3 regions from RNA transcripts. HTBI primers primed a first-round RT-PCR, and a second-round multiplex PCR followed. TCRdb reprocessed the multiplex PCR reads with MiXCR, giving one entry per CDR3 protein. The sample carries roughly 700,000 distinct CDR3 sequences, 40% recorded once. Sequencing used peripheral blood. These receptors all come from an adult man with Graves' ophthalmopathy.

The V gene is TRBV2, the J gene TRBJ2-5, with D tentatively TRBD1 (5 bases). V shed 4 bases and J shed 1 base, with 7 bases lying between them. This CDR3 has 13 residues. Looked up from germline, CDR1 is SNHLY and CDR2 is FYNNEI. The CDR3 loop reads CASSGQTQETQYF. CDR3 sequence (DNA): TGTGCCAGCAGTGGACAGACCCAAGAGACCCAGTACTTC. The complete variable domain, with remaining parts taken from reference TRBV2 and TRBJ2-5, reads EPEVTQTPSHQVTQMGQEVILRCVPISNHLYFYWYRQILGQKVEFLVSFYNNEISEKSEIFDDQFSVERPDGSNFTLKIRSTKLEDSAMYFCASSGQTQETQYFGPGTRLLVL.

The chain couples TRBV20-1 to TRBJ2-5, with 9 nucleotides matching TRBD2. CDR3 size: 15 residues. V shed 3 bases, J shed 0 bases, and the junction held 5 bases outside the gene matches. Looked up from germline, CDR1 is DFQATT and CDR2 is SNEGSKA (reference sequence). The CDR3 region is CSARRTSEYQETQYF. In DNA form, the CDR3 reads TGCAGTGCTAGGCGGACTAGCGAGTACCAAGAGACCCAGTACTTC.

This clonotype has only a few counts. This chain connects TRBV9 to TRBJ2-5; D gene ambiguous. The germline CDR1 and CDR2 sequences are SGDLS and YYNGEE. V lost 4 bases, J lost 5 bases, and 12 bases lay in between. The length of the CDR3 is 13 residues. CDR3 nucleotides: TGTGCCAGCAGCCAAGGTACCGTGGAGACCCAGTACTTC. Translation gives CASSQGTVETQYF.

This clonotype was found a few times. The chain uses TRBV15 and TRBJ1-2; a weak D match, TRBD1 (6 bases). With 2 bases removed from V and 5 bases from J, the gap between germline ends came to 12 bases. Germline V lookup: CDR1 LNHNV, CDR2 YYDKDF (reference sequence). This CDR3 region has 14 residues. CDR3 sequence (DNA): TGTGCCACCAGCAGATTGGGAACAGGGTATGGCTACACCTTC. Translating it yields CATSRLGTGYGYTF.

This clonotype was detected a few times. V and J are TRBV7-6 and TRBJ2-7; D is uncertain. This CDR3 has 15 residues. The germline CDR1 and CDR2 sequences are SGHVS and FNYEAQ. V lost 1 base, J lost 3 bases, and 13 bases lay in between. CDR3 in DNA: TGTGCCAGCAGCTTAGGACCGGATCGGGTCTACGAGCAGTACTTC. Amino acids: CASSLGPDRVYEQYF.

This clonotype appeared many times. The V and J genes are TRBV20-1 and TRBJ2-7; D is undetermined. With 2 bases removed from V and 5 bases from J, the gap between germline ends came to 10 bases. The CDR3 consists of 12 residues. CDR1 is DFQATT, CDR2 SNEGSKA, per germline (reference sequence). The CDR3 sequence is CSARRVADEQYF. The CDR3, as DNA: TGCAGTGCTAGACGCGTCGCAGACGAGCAGTACTTC.